This T cell receptor beta chain was captured in a study of early T cells in non-severe SARS-CoV-2 infection. On the study more broadly: With bulk RNA from unsorted whole blood as input, sequencing yielded unpaired chains. Study-wide results and caveats: VDJdb-based matching was biased toward anti-spike CD8 responses and missed private and CD4 specificities.

As concerns this clonotype: Its specificity is unknown.

Attached unique molecular identifiers marked individual cDNA molecules. TCRdb reprocessed the 5' RACE reads with MiXCR, giving one entry per CDR3 protein. The sample shows roughly 99,000 distinct CDR3 sequences, around 10% of them seen only once. The TCR comes from an adult who was a healthcare worker with PCR-confirmed SARS-CoV-2 infection or an uninfected control (not recorded which). Specimen: whole blood.

The CDR3 loop is CASSPPGWRQGNSPLHF. The CDR3 nucleotides are TGTGCCAGTAGTCCCCCCGGTTGGCGCCAGGGGAATTCACCCCTCCACTTT. The V gene is TRBV19, the J gene TRBJ1-6, with TRBD1 as a possible D gene (6 bases). Germline lookup yields CDR1 LNHDA and CDR2 SQIVND (reference sequence). V was clipped by 5 bases and J by 7 bases, with 21 bases between them. The CDR3 extends over 17 amino acids.